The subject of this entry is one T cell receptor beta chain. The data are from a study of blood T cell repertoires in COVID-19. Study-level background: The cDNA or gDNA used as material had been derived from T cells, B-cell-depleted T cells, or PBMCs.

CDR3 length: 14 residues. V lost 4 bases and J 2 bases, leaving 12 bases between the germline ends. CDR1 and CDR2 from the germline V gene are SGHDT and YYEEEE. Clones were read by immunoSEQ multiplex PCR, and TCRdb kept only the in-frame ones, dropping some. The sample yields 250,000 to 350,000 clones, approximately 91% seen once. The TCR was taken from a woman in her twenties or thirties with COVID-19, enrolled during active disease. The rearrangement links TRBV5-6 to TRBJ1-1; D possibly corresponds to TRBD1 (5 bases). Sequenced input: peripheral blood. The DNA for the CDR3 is TGTGCCAGCAGCCTGGGACTGCCAAACACTGAAGCTTTCTTT. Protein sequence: CASSLGLPNTEAFF.